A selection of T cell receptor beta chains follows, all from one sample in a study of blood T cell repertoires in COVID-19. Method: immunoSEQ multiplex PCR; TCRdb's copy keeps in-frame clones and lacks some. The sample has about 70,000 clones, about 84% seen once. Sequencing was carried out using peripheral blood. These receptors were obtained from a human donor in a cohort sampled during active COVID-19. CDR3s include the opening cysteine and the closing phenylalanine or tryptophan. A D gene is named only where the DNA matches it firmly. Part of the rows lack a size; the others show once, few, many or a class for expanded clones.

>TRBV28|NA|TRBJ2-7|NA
CASSLWSEQYF
TGTGCCAGCAGTTTATGGTCAGAGCAGTACTTC
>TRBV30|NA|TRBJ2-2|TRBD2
CAWSVAGAGAGELFF
TGTGCCTGGAGTGTAGCGGGGGCAGGGGCCGGGGAGCTGTTTTTT
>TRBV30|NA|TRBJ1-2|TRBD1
CAWRPRDRPWLGYTF
TGTGCCTGGAGGCCCCGGGACAGGCCCTGGTTGGGCTACACCTTC
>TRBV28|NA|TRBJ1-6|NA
CASSSTRGGDSPLHF
TGTGCCAGCAGTTCAACGAGGGGCGGGGACTCACCCCTCCACTTT
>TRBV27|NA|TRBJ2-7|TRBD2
CASSLWGTSGYEQYF
TGTGCCAGCAGTTTATGGGGGACTAGCGGCTACGAGCAGTACTTC
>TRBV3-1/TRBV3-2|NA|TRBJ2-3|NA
CASSQMTSAPTDTQYF
TGTGCCAGCAGCCAAATGACTAGTGCCCCCACAGATACGCAGTATTTT
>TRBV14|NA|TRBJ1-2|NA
CASSQVDSQNYGYTF
TGTGCCAGCAGCCAAGTGGACAGCCAGAACTATGGCTACACCTTC
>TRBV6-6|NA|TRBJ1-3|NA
CASSYTPPREGNTIYF
TGTGCCAGCAGTTATACCCCTCCCAGGGAAGGAAACACCATATATTTT
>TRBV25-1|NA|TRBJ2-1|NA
CASSGAAQGKGPYNEQFF
TGTGCCAGCAGTGGGGCAGCCCAGGGGAAGGGACCCTACAATGAGCAGTTCTTC
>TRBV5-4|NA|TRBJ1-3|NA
CASSLDAYSGNTIYF
TGTGCCAGCAGCTTGGATGCCTACTCTGGAAACACCATATATTTT
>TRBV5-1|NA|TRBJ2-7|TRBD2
CASSLVSGSDEQYF
TGCGCCAGCAGCTTGGTCAGCGGGAGCGACGAGCAGTACTTC
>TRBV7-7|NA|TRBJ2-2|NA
CASSLARETGELFF
TGTGCTAGCAGCTTAGCGCGTGAGACCGGGGAGCTGTTTTTT
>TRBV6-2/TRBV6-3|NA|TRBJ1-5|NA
CASSYSPTGNQPQHF
TGTGCCAGCAGTTACTCGCCGACAGGTAATCAGCCCCAGCATTTT
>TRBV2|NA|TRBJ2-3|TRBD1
CASSWDSVTDTQYF
TGTGCCAGCAGTTGGGACAGTGTCACAGATACGCAGTATTTT
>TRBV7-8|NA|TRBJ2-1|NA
CASSLALEAPSEQFF
TGTGCCAGCAGCTTAGCACTAGAAGCCCCCAGTGAGCAGTTCTTC
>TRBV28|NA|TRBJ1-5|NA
CASTRPQGFNQPQHF
TGTGCCAGCACCCGTCCGCAGGGGTTCAATCAGCCCCAGCATTTT
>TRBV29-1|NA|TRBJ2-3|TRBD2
CSAGGGTQYF
TGCAGCGCCGGGGGGGGGACGCAGTATTTT
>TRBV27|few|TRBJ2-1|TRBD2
CASSSGLAGGPYNEQFF
TGTGCCAGCAGTTCCGGACTAGCGGGAGGGCCCTACAATGAGCAGTTCTTC
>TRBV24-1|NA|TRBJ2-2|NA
CATGQHTGELFF
TGTGCCACCGGACAGCACACCGGGGAGCTGTTTTTT
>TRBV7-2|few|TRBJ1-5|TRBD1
CASSPTTGGGQPQHF
TGTGCCAGCAGCCCCACGACAGGGGGCGGTCAGCCCCAGCATTTT
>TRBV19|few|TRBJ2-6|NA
CASSIVRGFSGANVLTF
TGTGCCAGTAGTATAGTTCGGGGGTTTTCTGGGGCCAACGTCCTGACTTTC
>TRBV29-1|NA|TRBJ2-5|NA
CSVDEQGATSGETQYF
TGCAGCGTTGACGAACAGGGGGCTACTAGCGGAGAGACCCAGTACTTC
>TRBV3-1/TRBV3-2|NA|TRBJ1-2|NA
CASSQGGNGYTF
TGTGCCAGCAGCCAAGGCGGAAATGGCTACACCTTC
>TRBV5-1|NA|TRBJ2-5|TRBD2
CASRGPGTIQETQYF
TGCGCCAGCAGGGGACCCGGGACTATACAAGAGACCCAGTACTTC
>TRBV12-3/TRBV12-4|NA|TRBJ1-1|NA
CASSFPPTEAFF
TGTGCCAGCAGTTTCCCCCCGACTGAAGCTTTCTTT
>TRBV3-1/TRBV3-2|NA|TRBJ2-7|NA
CASSQRGKLYEQYF
TGTGCCAGCAGCCAAAGAGGGAAGCTCTACGAGCAGTACTTC
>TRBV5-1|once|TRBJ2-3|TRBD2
CASSYGGTSGTTSTDTQYF
TGCGCCAGCAGCTATGGCGGGACTAGCGGGACTACCTCCACAGATACGCAGTATTTT
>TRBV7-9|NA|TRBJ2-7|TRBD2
CASSLVGTSQHEQYF
TGTGCCAGCAGCTTAGTAGGGACTAGTCAGCACGAGCAGTACTTC
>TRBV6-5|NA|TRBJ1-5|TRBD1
CATARTGGYQPQHF
TGTGCCACCGCCCGGACAGGGGGTTATCAGCCCCAGCATTTT
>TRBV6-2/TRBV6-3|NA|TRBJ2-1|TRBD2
CASSYNRSKPSGNLDEQFF
TGTGCCAGCAGTTACAATCGGTCAAAGCCTAGCGGGAATTTGGATGAGCAGTTCTTC
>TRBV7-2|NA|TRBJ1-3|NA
CASSLDSSGGNTIYF
TGTGCCAGCAGCTTAGATTCAAGTGGCGGAAACACCATATATTTT
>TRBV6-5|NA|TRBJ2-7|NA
CASSFFRDSYEQYF
TGTGCCAGCAGTTTCTTCAGGGACTCCTACGAGCAGTACTTC
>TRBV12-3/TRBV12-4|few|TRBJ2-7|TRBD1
CASSPGQGYEQYF
TGTGCCAGCAGTCCCGGACAGGGTTACGAGCAGTACTTC
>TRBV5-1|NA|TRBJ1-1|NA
CASSRDGGSNTEAFF
TGCGCCAGCAGCCGCGATGGGGGGTCAAACACTGAAGCTTTCTTT
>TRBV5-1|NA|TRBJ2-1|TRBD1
CASSLAQGNVDEQFF
TGCGCCAGCAGCTTGGCACAGGGGAATGTAGATGAGCAGTTCTTC
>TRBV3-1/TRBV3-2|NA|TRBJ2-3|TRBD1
CASSLRPGQLTPSTDTQYF
TGTGCCAGCAGCCTCCGACCGGGACAGCTAACTCCTAGCACAGATACGCAGTATTTT
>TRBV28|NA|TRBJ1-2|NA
CASSSGVPYGYTF
TGTGCCAGCAGTTCGGGGGTTCCTTATGGCTACACCTTC
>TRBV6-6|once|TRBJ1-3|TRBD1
CASSPTGTSGNTIYF
TGTGCCAGCAGTCCGACAGGGACCTCTGGAAACACCATATATTTT
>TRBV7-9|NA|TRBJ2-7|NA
CASSRQVYEQYF
TGTGCCAGCAGCCGACAGGTCTACGAGCAGTACTTC
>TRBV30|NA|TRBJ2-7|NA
CAWRASSYEQYF
TGTGCCTGGAGAGCGAGCTCCTACGAGCAGTACTTC
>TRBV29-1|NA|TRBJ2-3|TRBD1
CSVERGQSTDTQYF
TGCAGCGTTGAAAGGGGACAGAGCACAGATACGCAGTATTTT
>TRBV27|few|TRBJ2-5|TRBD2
CASSLLAGETQYF
TGTGCCAGCAGCCTTCTAGCGGGAGAGACCCAGTACTTC
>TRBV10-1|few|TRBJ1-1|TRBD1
CASSAGTAGAEAFF
TGCGCCAGCAGCGCCGGGACAGCTGGCGCTGAAGCTTTCTTT
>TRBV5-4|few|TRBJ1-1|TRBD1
CASSVQQGARAEAFF
TGTGCCAGCAGCGTCCAGCAGGGGGCGCGGGCTGAAGCTTTCTTT
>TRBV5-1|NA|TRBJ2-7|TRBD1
CASSPRGTGQVYEQYF
TGCGCCAGCAGTCCCAGAGGGACAGGGCAAGTATATGAGCAGTACTTC
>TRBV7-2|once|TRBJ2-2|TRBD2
CASSLGLAAGELFF
TGTGCCAGCAGCTTAGGACTAGCGGCCGGGGAGCTGTTTTTT
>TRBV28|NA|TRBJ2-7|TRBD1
CASSRTGSYEQYF
TGTGCCAGCAGCCGGACAGGATCCTACGAGCAGTACTTC
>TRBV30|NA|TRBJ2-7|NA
CAWSARYDEQYF
TGTGCCTGGAGTGCCCGGTATGACGAGCAGTACTTC
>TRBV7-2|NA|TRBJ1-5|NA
CASSLKVTGSYSNQPQHF
TGTGCCAGCAGCTTAAAAGTGACAGGCAGTTATAGCAATCAGCCCCAGCATTTT
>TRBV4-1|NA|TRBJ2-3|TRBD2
CASSQEGGSLDTQYF
TGCGCCAGCAGCCAAGAGGGGGGGAGTTTGGATACGCAGTATTTT
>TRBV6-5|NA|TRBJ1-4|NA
CASLRRGPTNEKLFF
TGTGCCAGCCTTCGGAGGGGTCCAACTAATGAAAAACTGTTTTTT
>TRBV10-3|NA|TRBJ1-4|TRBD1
CAISGGTGGEKLFF
TGTGCCATCAGTGGTGGGACAGGGGGAGAAAAACTGTTTTTT
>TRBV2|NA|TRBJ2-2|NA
CASSEATSYLHRDKNTGELFF
TGTGCCAGCAGTGAAGCGACATCTTATCTGCACCGGGACAAAAACACCGGGGAGCTGTTTTTT
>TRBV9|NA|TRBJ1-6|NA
CASSAAGGKDNSPLHF
TGTGCCAGCAGCGCCGCGGGGGGCAAGGATAATTCACCCCTCCACTTT
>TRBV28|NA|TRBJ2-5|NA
CASSSQTFQETQYF
TGTGCCAGCAGTTCGCAGACATTCCAAGAGACCCAGTACTTC
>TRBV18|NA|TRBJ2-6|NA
CASSPGVGPSGANVLTF
TGTGCCAGCTCTCCGGGGGTCGGACCCTCTGGGGCCAACGTCCTGACTTTC
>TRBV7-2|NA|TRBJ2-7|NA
CASSLAGQSYEQYF
TGTGCCAGCAGCTTGGCAGGACAGTCCTACGAGCAGTACTTC
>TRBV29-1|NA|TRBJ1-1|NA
CSVEPGTGAFF
TGCAGCGTTGAACCGGGAACGGGAGCTTTCTTT
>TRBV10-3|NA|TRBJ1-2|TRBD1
CAISDTGTGKVGYTF
TGTGCCATCAGTGATACCGGGACAGGGAAAGTTGGCTACACCTTC
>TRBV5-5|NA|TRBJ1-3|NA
CASSLVTGQAGNTIYF
TGTGCCAGCAGCTTGGTCACAGGGCAAGCTGGAAACACCATATATTTT